This T cell receptor (beta chain) is from a study of blood T cell repertoires in COVID-19. As for the study in general: T cells, B-cell-depleted T cells, or PBMCs supplied cDNA or gDNA.

Libraries were prepared by immunoSEQ multiplex PCR; TCRdb keeps only in-frame clonotypes and omits some of them. This sample has 250,000 to 350,000 clones, with 70% to 85% found just once. This CDR3 is 14 amino acids long. With V trimmed by 5 bases and J by 3 bases, 3 bases remained unmatched. The germline gives CDR1 MDHEN, CDR2 SYDVKM. Sequencing input: peripheral blood. The V gene is TRBV28, the J gene TRBJ1-5; 8 positions match TRBD1. This receptor was taken from a human donor with COVID-19, enrolled during active disease. The donor label of this sample is uncertain. CDR3 protein: CASSRTGNNQPQHF. The CDR3 coding sequence is TGTGCCAGCAGTCGGACAGGGAACAATCAGCCCCAGCATTTT.